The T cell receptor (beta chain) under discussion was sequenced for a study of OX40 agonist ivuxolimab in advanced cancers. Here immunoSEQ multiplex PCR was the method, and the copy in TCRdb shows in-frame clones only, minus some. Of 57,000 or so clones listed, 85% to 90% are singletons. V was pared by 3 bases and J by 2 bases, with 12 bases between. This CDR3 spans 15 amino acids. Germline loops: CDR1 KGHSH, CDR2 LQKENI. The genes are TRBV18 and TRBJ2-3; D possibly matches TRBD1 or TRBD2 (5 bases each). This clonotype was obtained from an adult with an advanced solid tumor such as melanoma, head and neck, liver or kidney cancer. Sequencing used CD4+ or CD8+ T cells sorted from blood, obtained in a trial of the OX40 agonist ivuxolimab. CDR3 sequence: CASSPGTALTDTQYF. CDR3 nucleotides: TGTGCCAGCTCACCGGGGACGGCCCTCACAGATACGCAGTATTTT.